This T cell receptor (beta chain) was profiled in a study of beta chain features in type 1 diabetes. Findings and caveats of the study: Shortening of TCRB CDR3s, moderate but significant, appeared in all four CD4+ subsets of Type 1 diabetes patients.

Germline lookup yields CDR1 KGHSH and CDR2 LQKENI. The CDR3 has 15 residues. Between the trimmed V and J ends, which lost 2 bases and 0 bases, there was a span of 10 bases. The whole isolated RNA underwent reverse transcription, so sequencing captured expressed TCRB transcripts. Clones were sequenced by immunoSEQ multiplex PCR, and TCRdb holds only the in-frame ones, with some missing. The sample consists of about 340,000 clones, 13% of them appearing once. A note on this clone: Its antigen is unknown.

The sequence derives from a woman between 18 and 30 years old with type 1 diabetes. The sequenced material came from naive CD4+ T cells from blood. This sequence joins TRBV18 and TRBJ1-1; D not resolved. This CDR3 reads CASSPMREMNTEAFF. CDR3 nucleotide sequence: TGTGCCAGCTCACCAATGAGGGAAATGAACACTGAAGCTTTCTTT.